This TCR beta chain was identified in a study of T cell clonality in common variable immunodeficiency. Overall study results and limits: Common variable immunodeficiency TCR beta sequences reportedly had fewer deletions and N-nucleotide insertions. CVID subjects shared fewer TCRbeta clones than healthy controls did. Authors noted CVID clonality's cause needs subpopulation repertoire sequencing. CVID subjects showed higher TCRbeta clonality than healthy controls.

Repertoires were generated with immunoSEQ multiplex PCR, while TCRdb's copy carries only in-frame clones and drops some. The data show fewer than 20,000 clones, with none appearing a single time. The CDR3 extends over 17 amino acids. Germline V gene lookup returns CDR1 SGHVS and CDR2 FNYEAQ. The V segment lost 1 base and the J segment 6 bases; nucleotides outside the gene matches: 12. This clone was recorded a few times. Its specificity is unknown. The observed sequence ends 3 residues before the CDR3 terminus, with the missing tail filled in from the germline J gene. This rearrangement joins TRBV7-6 to TRBJ2-1, with 7 nucleotides matching TRBD1. Sequenced: peripheral blood mononuclear cells. This sequence originates from a human donor with common variable immunodeficiency. CDR3: CASSLDPTGLGFNEQFF. The covered CDR3 bases are TGTGCCAGCAGCTTAGACCCGACAGGGCTAGGATTCAATGAG.